These T cell receptor beta chains were read from a single sample in a study of blood T cell repertoires in COVID-19. Clones were read by immunoSEQ multiplex PCR, and TCRdb kept only the in-frame ones, dropping some. Here the sample spans roughly 75,000 clones, 86% being singletons. The sample consisted of peripheral blood. These receptors originate from a man at least 80 years old in a cohort sampled during active COVID-19. Each CDR3 is given with its conserved first and last residue. D genes are given only for firm matches. Size values are once, few and many counts, or a class for expanded clones, and some rows have none.

TRBJ1-5,TRBD1,NA,TRBV2,17,TGTGCCAGCAAACTCGACGGTGGCAGGGGGCGCGGGCAGCCCCAGCATTTT,CASKLDGGRGRGQPQHF
TRBJ2-3,NA,NA,TRBV28,14,TGTGCCAGCAGTTTGGGCCCTCCCAAGGATACGCAGTATTTT,CASSLGPPKDTQYF
TRBJ1-6,NA,NA,TRBV10-3,16,TGTGCCATCAGTGAAGCTAACAGGGCGGGCAATTCACCCCTCCACTTT,CAISEANRAGNSPLHF
TRBJ1-2,TRBD1,NA,TRBV27,16,TGTGCCAGCAGTCCTATATCCCCGACAGGGTCTCGAGGCTACACCTTC,CASSPISPTGSRGYTF
TRBJ1-1,NA,NA,TRBV10-3,13,TGTGCCATCATGCCGGGACTGGCCGATGAAGCTTTCTTT,CAIMPGLADEAFF
TRBJ2-3,NA,NA,TRBV19,16,TGTGCCAGTAGTAGGACAGAGCCCTATAGCACAGATACGCAGTATTTT,CASSRTEPYSTDTQYF
TRBJ2-5,TRBD2,NA,TRBV5-1,14,TGCGCCAGCAGCGGGGGGGTACCCCAAGAGACCCAGTACTTC,CASSGGVPQETQYF
TRBJ1-1,NA,NA,TRBV24-1,13,TGTGCCACCAGTGATTCTCAGGGTTGGGTCGCTTTCTTT,CATSDSQGWVAFF
TRBJ2-5,NA,NA,TRBV5-4,13,TGTGCCAGCAGCCGTAGCGGCAAAGAGACCCAGTACTTC,CASSRSGKETQYF
TRBJ2-2,NA,few,TRBV9,15,TGTGCCAGCAGCGTCTCCAGCGCGAACACCGGGGAGCTGTTTTTT,CASSVSSANTGELFF
TRBJ1-2,TRBD1,NA,TRBV5-1,15,TGCGCCAGCAGCACAATCCGGTCAGGGGGCTATGGCTACACCTTC,CASSTIRSGGYGYTF
TRBJ2-5,NA,NA,TRBV7-2,13,TGTGCCAGCACCGAAATTGCAGGAGAGACCCAGTACTTC,CASTEIAGETQYF
TRBJ1-5,NA,NA,TRBV3-1/TRBV3-2,12,TGTGCCAGCAGCCTGGACGGGATTTCCCAGCATTTT,CASSLDGISQHF
TRBJ1-5,NA,NA,TRBV5-1,13,TGCGCCAGCAGCTTAGGACAAAATCAGCCCCAGCATTTT,CASSLGQNQPQHF
TRBJ1-3,TRBD1,NA,TRBV7-2,15,TGTGCCAGCAGCCCTCAGGGGGTTGCTGGAAACACCATATATTTT,CASSPQGVAGNTIYF
TRBJ1-3,NA,NA,TRBV5-1,15,TGCGCCAGCAGCTTGGATGGGCTTGGTGGAAACACCATATATTTT,CASSLDGLGGNTIYF
TRBJ1-2,TRBD1,NA,TRBV7-2,16,TGTGCCAGCAGCTTAGCTGGCAGGGGGGAGGTCTATGGCTACACCTTC,CASSLAGRGEVYGYTF
TRBJ1-3,NA,NA,TRBV2,13,TGTGCCAGCAGGGGCCCGTACGGAAACACCATATATTTT,CASRGPYGNTIYF
TRBJ1-1,NA,NA,TRBV3-1/TRBV3-2,11,TGTGCCAGCAGGTACGGCACTGAAGCTTTCTTT,CASRYGTEAFF
TRBJ1-2,TRBD1,once,TRBV18,14,TGTGCCAGCTCACCTGGACAGGTTTCCTATGGCTACACCTTC,CASSPGQVSYGYTF
TRBJ2-2,TRBD1,NA,TRBV7-9,17,TGTGCCAGCAGCGTAGGGGGGACAGGGAAATACACCGGGGAGCTGTTTTTT,CASSVGGTGKYTGELFF
TRBJ2-2,TRBD1,NA,TRBV24-1,16,TGTGCCACCAGTGACGCGGGACAGGGTGACACCGGGGAGCTGTTTTTT,CATSDAGQGDTGELFF
TRBJ2-4,TRBD1,NA,TRBV19,13,TGTGCCAGTTCAGGGACAGGATTAAACATTCAGTACTTC,CASSGTGLNIQYF
TRBJ2-3,NA,NA,TRBV11-3,13,TGTGCCAGCAGCTTAGAAGAGTTAGATACGCAGTATTTT,CASSLEELDTQYF
TRBJ1-5,TRBD1,NA,TRBV5-6,17,TGTGCCAGCAGCTACGGGACAGGGAGGGGTCGCAATCAGCCCCAGCATTTT,CASSYGTGRGRNQPQHF
TRBJ2-1,NA,NA,TRBV19,16,TGTGCCAGTAGGCTCGAGGAGGACTCCGGATACAATGAGCAGTTCTTC,CASRLEEDSGYNEQFF
TRBJ2-7,TRBD2,NA,TRBV6-5,13,TGTGCCAGCTGCCGTGGCGGGGGAGACGAGCAGTACTTC,CASCRGGGDEQYF
TRBJ2-5,TRBD1,NA,TRBV15,15,TGTGCCACCAGCAGTGACAGGGCCCTCCAAGAGACCCAGTACTTC,CATSSDRALQETQYF
TRBJ2-1,TRBD1,NA,TRBV6-1,15,TGTGCCAGCAGTGGAGCGGACAGGGGCAACAATGAGCAGTTCTTC,CASSGADRGNNEQFF
TRBJ1-2,NA,NA,TRBV3-1/TRBV3-2,15,TGTGCCAGCAGCCAAGAGGCTCAGGGGCGGTATGGCTACACCTTC,CASSQEAQGRYGYTF
TRBJ1-2,NA,once,TRBV12-3/TRBV12-4,13,TGTGCCAGCAGTCCAGGGGTCCTCCGGGACTACACCTTC,CASSPGVLRDYTF
TRBJ2-4,NA,NA,TRBV3-1/TRBV3-2,14,TGTGCCAGCAGCCAAGGGACAGCCGAAAACATTCAGTACTTC,CASSQGTAENIQYF
TRBJ1-6,TRBD1,NA,TRBV6-5,15,TGTGCCAGCAGTTACTCGGGACAGGGTCATTCACCCCTCCACTTT,CASSYSGQGHSPLHF
TRBJ1-4,NA,NA,TRBV6-1,13,TGTGCCAGCAGTGACAGGGATAATGAAAAACTGTTTTTT,CASSDRDNEKLFF